This T cell receptor beta chain appears in the sequencing data of a study of patients and donors after allogeneic stem cell transplantation. Germline V gene data show CDR1 as MNHNY and CDR2 as SVGAGI (reference sequence). Trimming shortened V by 2 bases and J by 2 bases, and 7 bases separated the two germline ends. This CDR3 spans 13 amino acids. MiXCR was run by TCRdb on the RT-PCR reads, yielding one entry per CDR3 protein. The sample yields around 200,000 distinct CDR3 sequences, about 37% seen once. Sequenced sample: blood, either unsorted or a sorted T cell fraction (not recorded which). The chain couples TRBV6-6 to TRBJ2-7, with D tentatively TRBD1 (6 bases). The receptor comes from a human donor who was either an allogeneic HSCT recipient or a stem cell or donor lymphocyte infusion donor (not recorded which). It is not recorded whose cells these are; they may come from a transplant donor. The CDR3: CASSYQGTYEQYF. In DNA, the CDR3 is TGTGCCAGCAGTTACCAGGGGACCTACGAGCAGTACTTC.